This TCR beta chain derives from a study of T cell repertoires in cytomegalovirus infection. Study as a whole: Both recently identified HLA-C-restricted and well-studied HLA-B-restricted CMV epitopes were used in the study. Shared public TCR beta signatures pointed to both CMV infection and a matching HLA type. Study-wide results and caveats: HLA-C-restricted TCR beta clonotypes specific for CMV led the ex vivo response.

The V end lost 5 bases, the J end lost 9 bases, and 19 bases lay between the germline ends. Looked up from germline, CDR1 is MNHNS and CDR2 is SASEGT. The CDR3 has 14 residues. Comment on this clonotype: The antigen remains undetermined.

TCRdb re-derived calls from the reads in MiXCR, one entry per CDR3 protein. This sample has hundreds of thousands of distinct CDR3 sequences, with around 31% found just once. The receptor comes from a human donor in good health (CMV status not recorded). Some clones in this sample may be carry-over from other donors' samples. The input for sequencing was cultured CD8+ T cells from PBMCs, taken from culture after CMV antigen stimulation. J is TRBJ1-2 and V is TRBV6-1; D gene unclear. For the CDR3, the DNA is TGTGCCAGCAGTTCCTTACAGCATTCCCTAAGCTACACCTTC. It specifies CASSSLQHSLSYTF.